This section outlines one T cell receptor (beta chain) sequence together with its context. No antigen is known for it. No clone much larger than this one lies a single base away; base qualities are absent. This entry is derived from a study of shared clonotypes between healthy human individuals (dated by TCRdb to the early 2020s). For the wider study: Three men and two women, aged 18 to 49 years, made up the cohort. To increase sequencing depth and limit assay-specific biases, TCR repertoire library preparation and sequencing were carried out by different laboratories using diverse techniques. Blood TCR repertoires of a handful of healthy adults were deeply sequenced to estimate repertoire size and the extent of clonotype sharing between individuals. For each donor, CD4 naive and CD4 memory were each given three plates, CD8 naive was given two plates, and CD8 memory was given one plate. Each donor's leukapheresis produced roughly between roughly 0.85 and 9.5 billion PBMCs.

General conclusions and limits of the study: Rarefaction of sorted-subset datasets indicated incomplete sequencing despite the large sequencing depth. Based on pairwise subsampling, the degree of clonotype sharing among donors was expected to be affected by sequencing depth. Higher generation probabilities were observed for clonotypes shared by all four sorted-subset donors than for non-shared clonotypes. About 5% of naive CD4, 3.5% of naive CD8, around 2.3% of memory CD4, and over 0.35% of memory CD8 clonotypes were shared across four donors. Sampling was restricted to blood, and TCR repertoires in tissue are likely to differ from TCR repertoires in blood. Because the study included only a small number of donors, the genetic and exposure-history diversity represented was limited. Naive subsets generally had larger estimated clonotype richness than memory subsets did.

The germline ends are 11 bases apart after V is trimmed by 6 bases and J by 2 bases. Including cysteine and phenylalanine, the CDR3 has 13 amino acids. Kept here is only the CDR3 DNA, which spans 39 bases and is read in frame from base 1. For CDR1 and CDR2, the germline V gene lists SGDLS and YYNGEE. CD8 naive samples were CD45RO-negative cells positively selected for CCR7, giving a CD45RA+CCR7+ population that excluded TemRA cells. Healthy HIV-negative adults with no recently reported acute infections or vaccinations were included as donors. Every donor was a Caucasian adult residing in Nashville, Tennessee, USA. After blood collection by leukapheresis, PBMCs were isolated using Ficoll-Histopaque density gradient centrifugation and then cryopreserved in the vapor phase of liquid nitrogen. Analytical flow cytometry was used to check the purity and quantity of every magnetically sorted T cell population. Genomic DNA was isolated from each sorted fraction and quantified by UV absorbance on a Nanodrop 2000c.

Using the deep immunoSEQ assay, TCR CDR3 regions were amplified from genomic DNA by multiplex PCR. For each cell subset, the extracted genomic DNA was distributed evenly across all wells of several immunoSEQ 96-well plates, and each plate served as one replicate. Each replicate PCR for sorted subsets received roughly 200 ng genomic DNA, equal to about 30,000 T cell genomes. Purified libraries were measured with a Qubit 3.0 fluorometer, size-checked on a Bioanalyzer 2100, and measured again with the KAPA Library Quantification kit. Every immunoSEQ 96-well plate was sequenced on a separate single-read 150-cycle Illumina NextSeq 550 flow cell. The original methods were these. Because the immunoSEQ output included only junctional sequences and no quality scores, the filtering could not be the same as the filtering used for full-length reads. To assign V/J genes and CDR3, sequences were annotated against IMGT germline references using PyIR, a Python wrapper for IgBLAST v1.9. Reads were filtered out if the reads had weak V/J assignments (E-value above 1e-6), no CDR3, stop codons, out-of-frame junctions, or ambiguous translated residues. A V3J clonotype was defined by an identical inferred V gene, J gene, and CDR3 amino acid sequence. Percentage overlap between repertoires was calculated by dividing the number of shared unique clonotypes by the size of the smaller repertoire. Three approaches were used to assess repertoire richness: RTK rarefaction, the Chao1 estimator, and Recon v2.1 estimates of unobserved clonotypes. For all TCRbeta clonotypes obtained by the gDNA method from several donors, generation probabilities were computed with OLGA. TCRdb mirrors the immuneACCESS table, restricted to in-frame sequences. Some clones are absent from its copies; in checked studies, under half trace to an unresolved V gene, and the reason for the others is unknown. V and J calls and clone size are as listed in that table; D and trimming were resolved from the DNA. The sample table records 2 million to 2.5 million clones; about 95% of these occur just once. The ten largest clones take up roughly 1.1% of the sample.

Sequencing was performed on naive CD8+ T cells sorted from blood. In light of the paper, this sample's cell subset or site label describes: CD45RA+CCR7+. The clonotype comes from a young man in good health. The V and J segments used are TRBV9 and TRBJ1-1, with a weak D call of TRBD1 (5 bases match). CDR3 sequence: CASNQGDNTEAFF. The sequenced DNA is TGTGCCAGCAACCAGGGCGACAACACTGAAGCTTTCTTT.